Each of the 30 T cell receptor beta chains below was sequenced from the same sample in a study of blood T cell repertoires in COVID-19. TCRdb keeps only in-frame clones here, not all; method: immunoSEQ multiplex PCR. This sample yields approximately 20,000 clones, of which 65% to 90% are seen a single time; under 75% belongs to the top ten. The sequenced material came from peripheral blood. The receptor source for this set is a man older than 75 with acute or convalescent COVID-19.

This chain uses TRBV5-1 with TRBJ2-3; a possible D gene is TRBD1 (6 bases). This CDR3 is built from 13 residues. V shed 7 bases and J shed 0 bases, with 9 bases lying between them. From germline, CDR1 is SGHRS and CDR2 YFSETQ. Written as DNA, the CDR3 is TGCGCCAGCTTCAGGGGTAGCACAGATACGCAGTATTTT. Its protein product is CASFRGSTDTQYF.

The V gene is TRBV19, the J gene TRBJ1-1, with D perhaps matching TRBD1 (5 bases). The CDR3 sequence is 11 residues long. Germline V lookup: CDR1 LNHDA, CDR2 SQIVND (reference sequence). Deletions cut 5 bases from V and 7 bases from J, with 8 bases between. For the CDR3, the DNA is TGTGCCAGTAGTTCGGGGGTTGAAGCTTTCTTT. Amino acids: CASSSGVEAFF. Looking up the rest from reference TRBV19 and TRBJ1-1 gives the full variable domain: DGGITQSPKYLFRKEGQNVTLSCEQNLNHDAMYWYRQDPGQGLRLIYYSQIVNDFQKGDIAEGYSVSREKKESFPLTVTSAQKNPTAFYLCASSSGVEAFFGQGTRLTVV.

The J gene is TRBJ1-1, the V gene TRBV9; D gene unclear. Per the germline V gene, CDR1 is SGDLS and CDR2 is YYNGEE. V dropped 4 bases and J dropped 0 bases, with 7 bases sitting between them. The CDR3 loop spans 13 amino acids. The CDR3 spells CASSSQLNTEAFF. CDR3 nucleotides: TGTGCCAGCAGCTCACAACTGAACACTGAAGCTTTCTTT.

The rearrangement joins TRBV7-9 to TRBJ2-3, with a weak D call TRBD2 (5 bases). CDR1 and CDR2 (germline): SEHNR, FQNEAQ (reference sequence). This CDR3 has 17 residues. Trimming removed 0 bases at V and 5 bases at J, with 18 bases between. CDR3 nucleotide sequence: TGTGCCAGCAGCTTAGCGAATCTAGCCGGGTCTGGAGATACGCAGTATTTT. Its translation: CASSLANLAGSGDTQYF.

This clone showed up just once. The chain is built from TRBV4-1 and TRBJ2-1; tentatively, D is TRBD1 (7 bases). Germline loops: CDR1 MGHRA, CDR2 YSYEKL. Trimming removed 4 bases at V and 5 bases at J, with 18 bases between. The CDR3 length is 16 residues. CDR3: CASSPRQGGSHNEQFF. The CDR3 DNA sequence: TGCGCCAGCAGCCCCCGCCAGGGGGGATCCCACAATGAGCAGTTCTTC.

The V and J genes are TRBV5-1 and TRBJ1-5, with D uncertain. Germline CDR1 and CDR2: SGHRS and YFSETQ. The CDR3 has 14 residues. V was pared by 4 bases and J by 2 bases, with 10 bases between. The chain's CDR3 is CASSRTGGNQPQHF. CDR3 sequence (DNA): TGCGCCAGCAGCAGGACGGGAGGCAATCAGCCCCAGCATTTT.

The genes are TRBV7-6 and TRBJ1-2, with TRBD1 matching over 7 bases. CDR3 length: 14 amino acids. V dropped 9 bases and J dropped 3; count of bases not matched to a gene: 10. Germline CDR1 SGHVS, CDR2 FNYEAQ. The CDR3, as DNA: TGTGCCAGTGGACCCGGACAGGTGGACTATGGCTACACCTTC. As protein: CASGPGQVDYGYTF. The full variable domain, in which reference TRBV7-6 and TRBJ1-2 provide the parts outside the CDR3, is GAGVSQSPRYKVTKRGQDVALRCDPISGHVSLYWYRQALGQGPEFLTYFNYEAQQDKSGLPNDRFSAERPEGSISTLTIQRTEQRDSAMYRCASGPGQVDYGYTFGSGTRLTVV.

This clone turned up a few times. The J gene is TRBJ2-3, the V gene TRBV5-1; a weak D match, TRBD1 (6 bases). Between the trimmed V and J ends, which lost 4 bases and 2 bases, there was a span of 14 bases. The V gene's germline CDR1 is SGHRS and CDR2 YFSETQ. This CDR3 contains 15 residues. The CDR3 spells CASSRQLGATDTQYF. The CDR3 DNA follows: TGCGCCAGCAGCAGGCAATTGGGGGCCACAGATACGCAGTATTTT. The full variable domain, its missing parts supplied by reference TRBV5-1 and TRBJ2-3, is KAGVTQTPRYLIKTRGQQVTLSCSPISGHRSVSWYQQTPGQGLQFLFEYFSETQRNKGNFPGRFSGRQFSNSRSEMNVSTLELGDSALYLCASSRQLGATDTQYFGPGTRLTVL.

The chain combines TRBV11-2 with TRBJ1-5; D unresolved. The germline V gene encodes CDR1 SGHAT and CDR2 FQNNGV. V was clipped by 5 bases and J by 6 bases, with 17 bases between them. CDR3 length: 15 amino acids. CDR3: CASSLGPGGFQPQHF. The CDR3, as DNA: TGTGCCAGCAGCCTGGGCCCCGGAGGCTTTCAGCCCCAGCATTTT.

This chain joins TRBV5-1 and TRBJ1-2, with 8 bases identical to TRBD1. The germline V gene has CDR1 SGHRS and CDR2 YFSETQ. The CDR3 has 14 amino acids. The ends lost 6 bases at V and 4 bases at J; junction bases unmatched: 8. In nucleotides, the CDR3 is TGCGCCAGCACCCTAGAAACAGGGGGCTATGGCTACACCTTC. This translates into CASTLETGGYGYTF.

The chain employs TRBV7-2 and TRBJ1-1; TRBD1 agrees at 7 bases. From germline, CDR1 is SGHTA and CDR2 FQGNSA. V was clipped by 5 bases and J by 7 bases; unmatched bases: 7. CDR3 length equals 13 residues. The DNA of the CDR3 is TGTGCCAGCAGCATGGGACAGCAAGATGAAGCTTTCTTT. Amino acid sequence: CASSMGQQDEAFF. The full variable domain, completed using reference TRBV7-2 and TRBJ1-1, is GAGVSQSPSNKVTEKGKDVELRCDPISGHTALYWYRQSLGQGLEFLIYFQGNSAPDKSGLPSDRFSAERTGGSVSTLTIQRTQQEDSAVYLCASSMGQQDEAFFGQGTRLTVV.

The chain recombines TRBV6-2 or TRBV6-3 with TRBJ2-1; 12 positions match TRBD2. Per the germline V gene, CDR1 is MNHEY and CDR2 is SVGEGT. J gave up 9 bases and V 4 bases, and 16 bases lay outside the gene matches. This CDR3 comprises 18 residues. The CDR3 DNA is TGTGCCAGCAGTTCCCTCTCTAGAGCTAGCGGGGGGGCCGCTGAGCAGTTCTTC. Its protein is CASSSLSRASGGAAEQFF.

This chain uses TRBV7-8 with TRBJ1-3; D is undetermined. V was cut by 3 bases and J by 0 bases, with 3 bases left in between. The CDR3 runs to 13 residues. Germline V gene sequence: CDR1 SGHVS, CDR2 FQNEAQ. CDR3 nucleotides: TGTGCCAGCAGCTTCATCTCTGGAAACACCATATATTTT. It translates to CASSFISGNTIYF.

The chain carries TRBV9 and TRBJ2-1; D gene uncertain. The CDR3 extends over 14 amino acids. CDR1 and CDR2 (germline): SGDLS, YYNGEE. Trimming removed 1 base at V and 3 bases at J, with 8 bases between. In nucleotides, the CDR3 is TGTGCCAGCAGCGTAAGTTCGAGCTACAATGAGCAGTTCTTC. It translates to CASSVSSSYNEQFF.

The chain employs TRBV28 and TRBJ1-5, with 10 bases matching TRBD1. CDR1 is MDHEN, CDR2 SYDVKM, per germline. V lost 7 bases to trimming and J lost 5 bases; unmatched junction nucleotides: 14. The CDR3 runs 17 residues. The CDR3 region has the DNA TGTGCCAGCATCCCGACCGGGGGACAGGGGACGGATCAGCCCCAGCATTTT. Protein: CASIPTGGQGTDQPQHF. Supplemented by reference TRBV28 and TRBJ1-5, the full variable domain reads DVKVTQSSRYLVKRTGEKVFLECVQDMDHENMFWYRQDPGLGLRLIYFSYDVKMKEKGDIPEGYSVSREKKERFSLILESASTNQTSMYLCASIPTGGQGTDQPQHFGDGTRLSIL.

The chain joins TRBV7-6 to TRBJ1-4; 7 nucleotides line up with TRBD1. Germline lookup yields CDR1 SGHVS and CDR2 FNYEAQ. The CDR3 is made up of 15 amino acids. Trimming at V came to 5 bases and at J to 0 bases, leaving 3 bases not matched to a gene. CDR3 loop: CASSKQGSTNEKLFF. The CDR3 bases are TGTGCCAGCAGCAAACAGGGGTCAACTAATGAAAAACTGTTTTTT.

The table lists this clone with a count of one. The V and J genes are TRBV4-2 and TRBJ2-1; possible D gene TRBD1, 6 bases. V lost 3 bases to trimming and J lost 3 bases, with 12 bases between them. The germline CDR1 and CDR2 sequences are LGHNA and YNFKEQ. This CDR3 contains 15 residues. In nucleotides, the CDR3 is TGTGCCAGCAGCCAGGGACGGACAGACTACAATGAGCAGTTCTTC. This sequence encodes CASSQGRTDYNEQFF.

V gene TRBV19 combines with J gene TRBJ1-5; the D is unclear. This CDR3 spans 15 amino acids. Germline V gene data show CDR1 as LNHDA and CDR2 as SQIVND (reference sequence). Trimming cost V 0 bases and J 8 bases, with 14 bases left between them. The CDR3 DNA reads as TGTGCCAGTAGTATAGACTCCCCAAGCCGGGAGCCCCAGCATTTT. Translation: CASSIDSPSREPQHF.

This clone was found a few times. The chain links TRBV7-8 to TRBJ1-4, with D hard to call. Deletions cut 1 base from V and 6 bases from J, with 6 bases between. This CDR3 has 13 residues. The germline gives CDR1 SGHVS, CDR2 FQNEAQ. DNA for the CDR3: TGTGCCAGCAGCTTAGGCCCGGATGAAAAACTGTTTTTT. Translating it yields CASSLGPDEKLFF.

The chain is built from TRBV7-3 and TRBJ2-1; possibly TRBD1 for D (7 bases). Trimming left V 0 bases short and J 5 bases short, with 14 bases between. The germline CDR1 and CDR2 sequences are SGHTA and FQGTGA. The CDR3 loop spans 16 amino acids. The CDR3 nucleotides read TGTGCCAGCAGCTTAACTCCCAGGGGGGCCGACAATGAGCAGTTCTTC. It translates to CASSLTPRGADNEQFF. The variable domain in full, with the rest retrieved from reference TRBV7-3 and TRBJ2-1, is GAGVSQTPSNKVTEKGKYVELRCDPISGHTALYWYRQSLGQGPEFLIYFQGTGAADDSGLPNDRFFAVRPEGSVSTLKIQRTERGDSAVYLCASSLTPRGADNEQFFGPGTRLTVL.

The rearrangement joins TRBV6-5 to TRBJ1-1; D unresolved. V was shortened by 7 bases and J by 1 base, with 13 bases between the two germline ends. The CDR3 totals 14 residues. Germline CDR1 MNHEY, CDR2 SVGAGI. CDR3 loop: CASTLSGTNTEAFF. The CDR3 DNA sequence: TGTGCCAGCACCCTCTCAGGAACGAACACTGAAGCTTTCTTT.

The genes are TRBV28 and TRBJ2-7, with 9 bases that match TRBD1. The CDR3 loop spans 14 amino acids. J lost 2 bases, V lost 6 bases, and 5 bases had no gene match. Germline V CDR1 and CDR2: MDHEN, SYDVKM. The CDR3 DNA reads TGTGCCAGCAGCGACCGGGACAGGGCCTACGAGCAGTACTTC. Its translation is CASSDRDRAYEQYF.

The DNA for the CDR3 is TGTGCCAGCAGTCGGGGGCAAGAGACCCAGTACTTC. Amino acid sequence: CASSRGQETQYF. The rearrangement joins TRBV6-5 to TRBJ2-5, with D possibly TRBD2 on 6 matching bases. Germline-derived CDR1 and CDR2 are MNHEY and SVGAGI. The germline V and J ends were trimmed by 5 bases and 2 bases, with 6 bases remaining between them. The CDR3 is 12 residues long.

The chain couples TRBV4-2 to TRBJ2-3; TRBD1 might be the D (7 bases). The CDR3 has 16 residues. V was shortened by 0 bases and J by 8 bases, with 18 bases between the two germline ends. The germline gives CDR1 LGHNA, CDR2 YNFKEQ. The CDR3 sequence is CASSQDPGGRVGTQYF. DNA of the CDR3: TGTGCCAGCAGCCAAGATCCAGGGGGGCGAGTGGGTACGCAGTATTTT.

The chain uses TRBV5-5 and TRBJ1-2; tentative D call: TRBD1 (5 bases). Germline CDR1 reads SGHKS; CDR2 reads YYEKEE (reference sequence). V dropped 4 bases and J dropped 4 bases, with 11 bases sitting between them. This CDR3 is 13 amino acids long. CDR3 DNA: TGTGCCAGCAGCCGGGGGGACGGCTATGGCTACACCTTC. Protein sequence: CASSRGDGYGYTF.

The chain carries TRBV19 and TRBJ1-3; 7 nucleotides match TRBD1. V shed 8 bases and J 2 bases; nucleotides not matched to a gene: 12. CDR1 and CDR2 from the germline V gene are LNHDA and SQIVND (reference sequence). The CDR3 is made up of 16 amino acids. CDR3 nucleotides: TGTGCCAGTTCCTTGTCATCACAGGGGCCTGGAAACACCATATATTTT. The encoded protein is CASSLSSQGPGNTIYF.

The count of this clone is one. The chain has TRBV5-1 and TRBJ1-5; D is uncertain. Between the trimmed V and J ends, which lost 0 bases and 0 bases, there was a span of 7 bases. The CDR3 spans 15 residues. Looked up from germline, CDR1 is SGHRS and CDR2 is YFSETQ. CDR3 amino acids: CASSLGGYSNQPQHF. CDR3 bases: TGCGCCAGCAGCTTGGGAGGTTATAGCAATCAGCCCCAGCATTTT.

This clone was recorded only once. The V gene is TRBV27, the J gene TRBJ2-7, with 10 bases identical to TRBD2. J lost 5 bases, V lost 5 bases, and 12 bases had no gene match. This CDR3 contains 16 residues. CDR1 is MNHEY, CDR2 SMNVEV, per germline (reference sequence). The CDR3 DNA sequence: TGTGCCAGCAGTCCCTTAACTAGCGGGGTCACTAACGAGCAGTACTTC. Translated, it gives CASSPLTSGVTNEQYF.

The J gene is TRBJ1-4, the V gene TRBV29-1; TRBD1 matches at 7 bases. Germline loops: CDR1 SQVTM, CDR2 ANQGSEA. V lost 5 bases and J lost 1; bases outside the gene matches: 1. This CDR3 is 13 amino acids long. The DNA for the CDR3 is TGCAGCGTTTACAGGGGAACTAATGAAAAACTGTTTTTT. Amino acid sequence: CSVYRGTNEKLFF.

This clone was observed a single time. This chain links TRBV27 with TRBJ1-2; 11 bases are a match to TRBD1. CDR1 and CDR2 from the germline V gene are MNHEY and SMNVEV (reference sequence). The V gene end was trimmed by 3 bases and the J gene end by 6 bases; junction bases not matched to a gene: 0. CDR3 size: 13 residues. CDR3 amino acids: CASSLDRGHGYTF. CDR3 DNA sequence: TGTGCCAGCAGTTTGGACAGGGGGCATGGCTACACCTTC.